Listed below are T cell receptor beta chains from one sample, sequenced in a study of blood T cell repertoires in COVID-19. The assay was immunoSEQ multiplex PCR, and TCRdb's table has in-frame clones only and misses some. The top ten clones hold about 6.8% of a sample with around 150,000 clones, around 83% of them seen once. Sequencing was performed on peripheral blood. The receptors derive from a woman in her forties or fifties in a cohort sampled during active or convalescent COVID-19. The CDR3 runs from the conserved cysteine through the conserved F or W. Fields, in order: J gene, clone size, V gene, D gene, CDR3 protein, CDR3 DNA. The D gene is left open where the match is weak. Clone size is given for some rows only: seen once, a few or many times, or a class if the clone is expanded.

>TRBJ2-2|-|TRBV19|TRBD2
CASRRPGLDTGELFF
TGTGCCAGTAGAAGGCCGGGACTAGACACCGGGGAGCTGTTTTTT
>TRBJ2-3|-|TRBV4-1|-
CASSQVGGTDTQYF
TGCGCCAGCAGCCAAGTTGGAGGCACAGATACGCAGTATTTT
>TRBJ1-6|once|TRBV20-1|-
CSASVQGYNSPLHF
TGCAGTGCTAGTGTCCAGGGCTATAATTCACCCCTCCACTTT
>TRBJ2-2|once|TRBV6-2/TRBV6-3|TRBD1
CASSSLTQGAGELFF
TGTGCCAGCAGTTCCTTGACCCAGGGGGCCGGGGAGCTGTTTTTT
>TRBJ2-3|-|TRBV2|TRBD2
CASSGDTLAGGTDTQYF
TGTGCCAGCAGTGGAGACACACTAGCGGGGGGCACAGATACGCAGTATTTT
>TRBJ1-2|-|TRBV5-4|TRBD1
CASKRTGQAFYGYTF
TGTGCCAGCAAGAGAACGGGACAGGCTTTCTATGGCTACACCTTC
>TRBJ1-5|-|TRBV5-6|-
CASSSQGRTQHF
TGTGCCAGCAGCTCACAGGGTCGGACCCAGCATTTT
>TRBJ2-3|-|TRBV6-1|TRBD2
CASSEARTSGGVTDTQYF
TGTGCCAGCAGTGAAGCGCGGACTAGCGGGGGTGTTACAGATACGCAGTATTTT
>TRBJ2-5|-|TRBV6-6|-
CASSYASGDIGTQYF
TGTGCCAGCAGTTACGCTTCCGGGGACATAGGGACCCAGTACTTC
>TRBJ1-2|-|TRBV7-2|-
CASSLGPHRAGYTF
TGTGCCAGCAGCTTAGGGCCCCACAGGGCTGGCTACACCTTC
>TRBJ1-3|-|TRBV5-6|-
CASRQEDLGNTIYF
TGTGCCAGCAGACAGGAAGACCTTGGAAACACCATATATTTT
>TRBJ2-1|-|TRBV24-1|-
CATSDLPNNEQFF
TGTGCCACCAGTGATTTGCCCAACAATGAGCAGTTCTTC
>TRBJ1-2|-|TRBV18|-
CASSPPVGWADYGYTF
TGTGCCAGCTCACCACCGGTCGGTTGGGCAGACTATGGCTACACCTTC
>TRBJ1-1|-|TRBV30|-
CAWSEAGRAIEAFF
TGTGCCTGGAGTGAGGCAGGCCGCGCCATAGAAGCTTTCTTT
>TRBJ2-3|-|TRBV3-1/TRBV3-2|TRBD2
CASSQDLSRGGTDTQYF
TGTGCCAGCAGCCAAGATCTTTCGCGGGGGGGCACAGATACGCAGTATTTT
>TRBJ1-3|-|TRBV6-5|-
CASSRGNTIYF
TGTGCCAGCAGTCGTGGAAACACCATATATTTT
>TRBJ2-5|-|TRBV19|-
CASSINEGWNQETQYF
TGTGCCAGTAGTATCAATGAGGGTTGGAACCAAGAGACCCAGTACTTC
>TRBJ1-1|-|TRBV25-1|TRBD1
CASSVTGQPTEAFF
TGTGCCAGCAGTGTAACGGGACAGCCCACTGAAGCTTTCTTT
>TRBJ2-7|-|TRBV27|TRBD2
CASSFTSSGGSYEQYF
TGTGCCAGCAGTTTCACATCTAGCGGGGGGTCCTACGAGCAGTACTTC
>TRBJ2-1|-|TRBV14|-
CASSQQATHEQFF
TGTGCCAGCAGCCAACAAGCCACCCATGAGCAGTTCTTC
>TRBJ1-2|many|TRBV19|TRBD1
CASSIQGANYGYTF
TGTGCCAGTAGTATACAGGGGGCTAACTATGGCTACACCTTC
>TRBJ1-3|-|TRBV19|-
CASRMGGSQGNTIYF
TGTGCCAGTAGGATGGGGGGGAGTCAAGGAAACACCATATATTTT
>TRBJ1-2|few|TRBV2|TRBD1
CASSARDRGLGYTF
TGTGCCAGCAGTGCCCGGGACAGGGGGCTTGGCTACACCTTC
>TRBJ2-5|-|TRBV3-1/TRBV3-2|TRBD2
CASSQAGGHQETQYF
TGTGCCAGCAGCCAAGCGGGGGGACACCAAGAGACCCAGTACTTC
>TRBJ1-1|-|TRBV30|TRBD1
CAWTTGGTEAFF
TGTGCCTGGACCACAGGGGGCACTGAAGCTTTCTTT
>TRBJ1-6|once|TRBV19|-
CASKTTERGRNSPLHF
TGTGCCAGTAAAACTACAGAAAGGGGAAGGAATTCACCCCTCCACTTT
>TRBJ2-7|-|TRBV5-8|TRBD1
CASSRPGTGEDEQYF
TGTGCCAGCAGCCGACCAGGGACAGGGGAGGACGAGCAGTACTTC